Listed below are T cell receptor beta chains from one sample, sequenced in a study of blood T cell repertoires in COVID-19. Only in-frame clones appear in the TCRdb table, and some are missing; sequencing was by immunoSEQ multiplex PCR. The sample lists about 200,000 clones, around 80% occurring once. Sequenced input: peripheral blood. These receptors were collected from a man aged 40-55 years with acute or convalescent COVID-19. Both conserved end residues are part of each CDR3. The D gene is left open where the match is weak. Clone size appears in some rows only: once, few, many, or a class for an expanded clone.

V	size	J	D	DNA	CDR3
TRBV19	NA	TRBJ2-1	NA	TGTGCCAGTAGTGTCGGACTTGATGATCTTCAGTTCTTC	CASSVGLDDLQFF
TRBV30	NA	TRBJ2-3	NA	TGTGCCTGGATCCCCGTCCGGACAGCTAGCACAGATACGCAGTATTTT	CAWIPVRTASTDTQYF
TRBV6-5	few	TRBJ1-5	NA	TGTGCCAGCAGCCGGGAGGGGACTGTGCCCCAGCATTTT	CASSREGTVPQHF
TRBV4-1	NA	TRBJ2-7	TRBD2	TGCGCCAGCAGCCAGGGACTAGCGGGAGAAGAGGACGAGCAGTACTTC	CASSQGLAGEEDEQYF
TRBV7-8	few	TRBJ2-1	TRBD2	TGTGCCAGCAGCCCGAGAACCCGGGCGCTAGCGGGAGGACTAACCCCATTGCGTGAGCAGTTCTTC	CASSPRTRALAGGLTPLREQFF
TRBV5-4	NA	TRBJ2-3	TRBD2	TGTGCCAGCAGCCCAGGGACTAAGCGGAGCACAGATACGCAGTATTTT	CASSPGTKRSTDTQYF
TRBV6-5	NA	TRBJ2-1	NA	TGTGCCAGCAGACAAATGTTATCGGGCTACAATGAGCAGTTCTTC	CASRQMLSGYNEQFF
TRBV5-1	NA	TRBJ1-1	NA	TGCGCCAGCAGCCCCTATGCCGGGACACCACGGAACACTGAAGCTTTCTTT	CASSPYAGTPRNTEAFF
TRBV6-6	once	TRBJ1-5	NA	TGTGCCAGCAGTTACTCGGGGGGGGCCAATCAGCCCCAGCATTTT	CASSYSGGANQPQHF
TRBV11-3	NA	TRBJ1-4	TRBD1	TGTGCCAGCAGCCGGGACAGGACTAATGAAAAACTGTTTTTT	CASSRDRTNEKLFF
TRBV9	NA	TRBJ1-2	NA	TGTGCCAGCAGCGTAGCTCTTGGAGGGGTTGGCTACACCTTC	CASSVALGGVGYTF
TRBV7-2	NA	TRBJ2-1	NA	TGTGCCAGCAGCTTCGGATCCCAAGTGAGGATGGAGCAGTTCTTC	CASSFGSQVRMEQFF
TRBV19	NA	TRBJ1-5	NA	TGTGCCAGTAAGGAGGGACGGGGAAATCAGCCCCAGCATTTT	CASKEGRGNQPQHF
TRBV19	NA	TRBJ1-5	NA	TGTGCCAGTAGTAAAATACTTAATCAGCCCCAGCATTTT	CASSKILNQPQHF
TRBV5-5	NA	TRBJ1-1	TRBD1	TGTGCCAGCAGCTTTACAGGGGAAACTGAAGCTTTCTTT	CASSFTGETEAFF
TRBV27	few	TRBJ2-7	TRBD2	TGTGCCAGCTCTGGGAGGGGCCGCTCCTACGAGCAGTACTTC	CASSGRGRSYEQYF
TRBV7-9	NA	TRBJ1-3	TRBD1	TGTGCCAGCAGCTTCGGGACAGGGGCTGGAAACACCATATATTTT	CASSFGTGAGNTIYF
TRBV27	NA	TRBJ1-2	TRBD1	TGTGCCAGCAGTCACGACAGGGTTAGAGGCTACACCTTC	CASSHDRVRGYTF
TRBV5-1	NA	TRBJ2-2	NA	TGCGCCAGCAGCTTTGGACTTCTCCCCGGGGAGCTGTTTTTT	CASSFGLLPGELFF
TRBV6-1	NA	TRBJ1-5	TRBD1	TGTGCCAGCAGTGACGGACAGGGGGTGTCCTCACCCCAGCATTTT	CASSDGQGVSSPQHF
TRBV6-5	once	TRBJ1-2	TRBD1	TGTGCCACCGATTTGGACAGGGGGCGAGGCTACACCTTC	CATDLDRGRGYTF
TRBV4-3	NA	TRBJ2-6	TRBD1	TGCGCCAGCAGCCAAACAGGGGCTGGGGCCAACGTCCTGACTTTC	CASSQTGAGANVLTF
TRBV27	NA	TRBJ2-2	NA	TGTGCCAGCAGTTGGTCGGTTGGCACCGGGGAGCTGTTTTTT	CASSWSVGTGELFF
TRBV6-2/TRBV6-3	NA	TRBJ2-7	NA	TGTGCCAGCAGTTACCCTGAACAAACCGGGGGAGGCAAGTACTTC	CASSYPEQTGGGKYF
TRBV19	NA	TRBJ2-3	NA	TGTGCCAGTAGTAATTCCCGACAGGCCCCATTCCAGGACACGCAGTATTTT	CASSNSRQAPFQDTQYF
TRBV4-2	NA	TRBJ1-1	NA	TGTGCCAGCAGCCAAGATGGTGGTAGCACTGAAGCTTTCTTT	CASSQDGGSTEAFF
TRBV18	NA	TRBJ2-5	NA	TGTGCCAGCTCCCCGGACAGCCCCACCGAAGAGACCCAGTACTTC	CASSPDSPTEETQYF
TRBV5-1	NA	TRBJ2-5	TRBD2	TGCGCCAGCAGCTCGGGAACTAGCGGGAGGGGTACTGAGACCCAGTACTTC	CASSSGTSGRGTETQYF
TRBV15	once	TRBJ2-2	TRBD2	TGTGCCACCAGCAAAAGACTAGCGGGCAACACCGGGGAGCTGTTTTTT	CATSKRLAGNTGELFF
TRBV6-6	NA	TRBJ1-1	NA	TGTGCCAGCAGTCACGAAAAGGGGTTGAACACTGAAGCTTTCTTT	CASSHEKGLNTEAFF
TRBV6-2/TRBV6-3	NA	TRBJ2-5	NA	TGTGCCAGCAGCTTGTCCCCTCTAGCGACACAAGAGACCCAGTACTTC	CASSLSPLATQETQYF
TRBV6-5	NA	TRBJ2-1	NA	TGTGCCAGCAGGGTTGAGTGGTTCAATGAGCAGTTCTTC	CASRVEWFNEQFF
TRBV19	once	TRBJ1-5	TRBD1	TGTGCCAGTAATCCCCTCGGGCAGGGGGCCCAACCCCAGCATTTT	CASNPLGQGAQPQHF
TRBV2	NA	TRBJ1-5	TRBD1	TGTGCCAGCAGCAGGGACAGGTCTGAACAGCCCCAGCATTTT	CASSRDRSEQPQHF
TRBV7-2	NA	TRBJ1-1	TRBD1	TGTGCCAGCAGCTCTACCGGGACAGGGGTGACTGAAGCTTTCTTT	CASSSTGTGVTEAFF
TRBV27	NA	TRBJ2-7	NA	TGTGCCAGCAGTCGCCCCGGACAGTTAGACGAGCAGTACTTC	CASSRPGQLDEQYF
TRBV6-5	NA	TRBJ1-6	NA	TGTGCCAGCAGTTACGCCCGGGGGAATTCACCCCTCCACTTT	CASSYARGNSPLHF
TRBV18	NA	TRBJ1-2	NA	TGTGCCAGCTCACCACCGGGACAAGAACCGCCTCTTTATGGCTACACCTTC	CASSPPGQEPPLYGYTF
TRBV3-1/TRBV3-2	NA	TRBJ2-2	NA	TGTGCCAGCAGCCCGGTGGCGGCTGTCTTCACCGGGGAGCTGTTTTTT	CASSPVAAVFTGELFF
TRBV20-1	NA	TRBJ1-1	NA	TGCAGTGCTCCAGAGGGTCCCCAAGCTTTCTTT	CSAPEGPQAFF
TRBV7-6	NA	TRBJ2-2	NA	TGTGCCAGCAGCTTAGATTCCGCGAACACCGGGGAGCTGTTTTTT	CASSLDSANTGELFF
TRBV14	few	TRBJ1-1	TRBD1	TGTGCCAGCAGCCGGAGGACAGGGATTAACACTGAAGCTTTCTTT	CASSRRTGINTEAFF
TRBV12-3/TRBV12-4	NA	TRBJ1-2	NA	TGTGCCAGCAGTAAGGACTTTAACTATGGCTACACCTTC	CASSKDFNYGYTF
TRBV7-9	NA	TRBJ2-1	TRBD2	TGTGCCAGCAAGCTAGCGGGAGGGCCCGATGAGCAGTTCTTC	CASKLAGGPDEQFF
TRBV6-5	NA	TRBJ1-1	TRBD1	TGTGCCAGCAGCCCGGAGCAGGGGGCATCTGAAGCTTTCTTT	CASSPEQGASEAFF
TRBV19	NA	TRBJ1-2	NA	TGTGCCAGTAGTATAGGGGACTTTCTTTACGGTGGCTACACCTTC	CASSIGDFLYGGYTF
TRBV10-3	NA	TRBJ2-1	TRBD2	TGTGCCATCAGCCGGGAGGGCGCCTACAATGAGCAGTTCTTC	CAISREGAYNEQFF
TRBV5-4	NA	TRBJ1-4	NA	TGTGCCAGCAGCATATTGGGGGGACGACGTGAAAAACTGTTTTTT	CASSILGGRREKLFF
TRBV12-3/TRBV12-4	NA	TRBJ1-2	TRBD1	TGTGCCAGCAGTGACAGGGCCTATGGCTACACCTTC	CASSDRAYGYTF
TRBV7-3	NA	TRBJ2-3	NA	TGTGCCAGCAGCTTAAGGCGCACAGATACGCAGTATTTT	CASSLRRTDTQYF
TRBV18	NA	TRBJ1-1	NA	TGTGCCAGCTCACCTACGACTCTTTTAAAGGGGATGAACACTGAAGCTTTCTTT	CASSPTTLLKGMNTEAFF
TRBV7-9	NA	TRBJ2-5	NA	TGTGCCAGCAGCTTAGGATCGAATTGGGCAGGGGCCGTATCAGAGACCCAGTACTTC	CASSLGSNWAGAVSETQYF
TRBV7-2	few	TRBJ1-1	TRBD1	TGTGCCAGCAGCTTAGCAGGGGGCGCTAGGGGGATGAACACTGAAGCTTTCTTT	CASSLAGGARGMNTEAFF
TRBV2	NA	TRBJ2-1	NA	TGTGCCAGCAGCGTCTGGAGCGGGCCGAAGACGCTGACTGCTTACAATGAGCAGTTCTTC	CASSVWSGPKTLTAYNEQFF
TRBV6-5	NA	TRBJ1-2	NA	TGTGCCAGCACGGACAGCCTAATCTACACCTTC	CASTDSLIYTF